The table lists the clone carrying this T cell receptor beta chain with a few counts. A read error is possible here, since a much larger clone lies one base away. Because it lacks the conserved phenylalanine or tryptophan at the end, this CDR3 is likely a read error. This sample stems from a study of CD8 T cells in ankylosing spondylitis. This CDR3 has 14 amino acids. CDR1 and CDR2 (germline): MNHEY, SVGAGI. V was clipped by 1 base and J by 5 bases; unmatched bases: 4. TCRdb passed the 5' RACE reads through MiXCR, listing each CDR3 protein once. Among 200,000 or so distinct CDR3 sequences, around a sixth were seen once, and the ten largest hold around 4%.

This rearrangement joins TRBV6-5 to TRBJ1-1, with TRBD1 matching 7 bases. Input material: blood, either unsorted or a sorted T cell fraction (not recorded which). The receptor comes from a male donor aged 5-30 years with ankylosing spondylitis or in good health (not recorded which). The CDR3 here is CASSYYRGLTEAFS. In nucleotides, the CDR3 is TGTGCCAGCAGTTACTACAGGGGATTGACTGAAGCTTTCTCT.